This is a list of T cell receptor beta chains from one sample in a study of shared clonotypes between healthy human individuals. Some clones are missing from TCRdb's copy, which holds only in-frame ones; the method was immunoSEQ multiplex PCR. In the table there are 1,400,000 or so clones, less than 99% of which are singletons. Sequencing was done on a sample of naive CD4+ T cells sorted from blood. Source of these receptors: a young man in good health. Both conserved end residues are part of each CDR3. Each record gives: clone size, V gene, J gene, D gene, CDR3 protein, CDR3 DNA. The D gene is left open where the match is weak. Rows give clone size only sometimes, using once, few, many, or a class for an expanded clone.

NA	TRBV5-4	TRBJ2-7	NA	CASSLAEGSYEQYF	TGTGCCAGCAGCTTGGCGGAGGGCTCCTACGAGCAGTACTTC
NA	TRBV5-1	TRBJ1-5	NA	CASSRSPIASGNQPQHF	TGCGCCAGCAGCAGATCGCCCATCGCCTCGGGCAATCAGCCCCAGCATTTT
once	TRBV15	TRBJ2-5	NA	CATSRGLQETQYF	TGTGCCACCAGCAGAGGCCTACAAGAGACCCAGTACTTC
NA	TRBV15	TRBJ2-3	NA	CATSRAFSTDTQYF	TGTGCCACCAGCAGAGCCTTTAGCACAGATACGCAGTATTTT
NA	TRBV28	TRBJ2-7	NA	CASTGAGNNVEQYF	TGTGCCAGCACGGGGGCAGGGAATAATGTCGAGCAGTACTTC
once	TRBV28	TRBJ2-5	NA	CASSLGETQYF	TGTGCCAGCAGCCTTGGAGAGACCCAGTACTTC
NA	TRBV27	TRBJ1-2	NA	CASSLGGGNYGYTF	TGTGCCAGCAGTTTAGGGGGGGGTAACTATGGCTACACCTTC
NA	TRBV10-3	TRBJ2-3	NA	CAISGGASIPKSPTDTQYF	TGTGCCATCAGTGGAGGGGCTAGTATACCTAAGTCACCCACAGATACGCAGTATTTT
NA	TRBV7-8	TRBJ1-1	TRBD1	CASTDWGTGENTEAFF	TGTGCCAGCACCGACTGGGGGACAGGGGAGAACACTGAAGCTTTCTTT
NA	TRBV7-9	TRBJ1-1	NA	CASSQTENTEAFF	TGTGCCAGCAGCCAAACAGAGAACACTGAAGCTTTCTTT
NA	TRBV10-2	TRBJ2-3	TRBD2	CASRDTSGRARDTQYF	TGCGCCAGCAGGGATACTAGCGGGAGGGCGCGGGATACGCAGTATTTT
NA	TRBV19	TRBJ2-1	NA	CASRAKGVEQFF	TGTGCCAGTAGGGCTAAAGGGGTGGAGCAGTTCTTC
NA	TRBV18	TRBJ2-1	TRBD1	CASSPRVAGQGYNEQFF	TGTGCCAGCTCTCCAAGAGTCGCGGGACAGGGCTACAATGAGCAGTTCTTC
NA	TRBV6-5	TRBJ2-7	TRBD2	CASSYSFSGGSYEQYF	TGTGCCAGCAGTTACTCATTCAGCGGGGGGAGCTACGAGCAGTACTTC
NA	TRBV9	TRBJ2-1	NA	CASSDSGDEYNEQFF	TGTGCCAGCAGCGACTCGGGTGACGAATACAATGAGCAGTTCTTC
NA	TRBV5-4	TRBJ1-5	TRBD1	CASSAGQGKDQPQHF	TGTGCCAGCAGCGCGGGACAGGGGAAGGATCAGCCCCAGCATTTT
NA	TRBV5-4	TRBJ1-4	NA	CASSSGTIATNEKLFF	TGTGCCAGCAGCTCCGGGACAATTGCAACTAATGAAAAACTGTTTTTT
NA	TRBV27	TRBJ2-3	TRBD2	CASSLVAGGSRDTQYF	TGTGCCAGCAGTTTAGTAGCGGGAGGATCGAGAGATACGCAGTATTTT
once	TRBV18	TRBJ2-5	NA	CASSPSPGKETQYF	TGTGCCAGCTCACCATCCCCAGGGAAGGAGACCCAGTACTTC
NA	TRBV7-9	TRBJ1-1	NA	CASSLRLSDTEAFF	TGTGCCAGCAGTCTTAGATTATCCGACACTGAAGCTTTCTTT
NA	TRBV4-3	TRBJ2-7	NA	CASSQEQGRHEQYF	TGCGCCAGCAGCCAAGAACAGGGTAGGCACGAGCAGTACTTC
NA	TRBV5-4	TRBJ2-2	NA	CASSSRSDAGELFF	TGTGCCAGCAGCTCTCGGAGCGACGCCGGGGAGCTGTTTTTT
NA	TRBV10-1	TRBJ2-2	NA	CASSPTVVNTGELFF	TGCGCCAGCAGCCCGACAGTGGTTAACACCGGGGAGCTGTTTTTT
NA	TRBV2	TRBJ2-3	TRBD2	CASRLAGQFVTQYF	TGTGCCAGCCGTCTAGCGGGTCAATTTGTTACGCAGTATTTT
NA	TRBV27	TRBJ2-1	TRBD1	CASSYYGTGGSERKLYNEQFF	TGTGCCAGCAGTTACTACGGGACAGGGGGCTCGGAGCGGAAACTCTACAATGAGCAGTTCTTC
NA	TRBV4-1	TRBJ2-3	NA	CASSQRGSDTQYF	TGCGCCAGCAGCCAACGGGGTTCAGATACGCAGTATTTT
NA	TRBV7-8	TRBJ1-3	NA	CASSFGRLSSGNTIYF	TGTGCCAGCAGCTTCGGACGGCTAAGCTCTGGAAACACCATATATTTT
NA	TRBV14	TRBJ2-7	TRBD1	CASSQIGQGKAEQYF	TGTGCCAGCAGCCAGATAGGACAGGGGAAGGCCGAGCAGTACTTC
once	TRBV5-4	TRBJ2-3	NA	CASSLAERSGADTQYF	TGTGCCAGCAGCTTGGCCGAGCGGTCTGGTGCAGATACGCAGTATTTT
once	TRBV5-1	TRBJ1-5	NA	CASSPSGSGDQPQHF	TGCGCCAGCAGCCCCTCGGGGTCAGGGGATCAGCCCCAGCATTTT
NA	TRBV10-3	TRBJ2-5	NA	CAISVRVGETQYF	TGTGCCATCAGTGTCAGGGTCGGGGAGACCCAGTACTTC
NA	TRBV28	TRBJ1-1	NA	CASSLSRPPDEAFF	TGTGCCAGCAGTTTATCTCGACCCCCGGATGAAGCTTTCTTT
NA	TRBV12-5	TRBJ2-1	NA	CASGLERITSEQFF	TGTGCTAGTGGTTTGGAAAGAATAACTAGTGAGCAGTTCTTC
NA	TRBV6-1	TRBJ2-2	NA	CASKASANTGELFF	TGTGCCAGCAAGGCTAGCGCTAACACCGGGGAGCTGTTTTTT
NA	TRBV4-2	TRBJ1-5	NA	CASSSGKSNQPQHF	TGTGCCAGCAGCTCAGGGAAAAGCAATCAGCCCCAGCATTTT
NA	TRBV27	TRBJ2-2	NA	CASSLSRQGELFF	TGTGCCAGCAGTTTATCTCGACAAGGGGAGCTGTTTTTT
NA	TRBV5-6	TRBJ2-5	NA	CASSLNRGSQETQYF	TGTGCCAGCAGCTTGAACAGAGGAAGCCAAGAGACCCAGTACTTC
NA	TRBV10-1	TRBJ2-1	NA	CASMSGNEQFF	TGCGCCAGCATGTCCGGCAATGAGCAGTTCTTC
NA	TRBV6-4	TRBJ1-1	NA	CASSDPARTMNTEAFF	TGTGCCAGCAGTGATCCAGCCAGGACCATGAACACTGAAGCTTTCTTT
NA	TRBV5-1	TRBJ2-1	NA	CASSLRTVGDNEQFF	TGCGCCAGCAGCTTGAGGACCGTGGGGGACAATGAGCAGTTCTTC
NA	TRBV7-9	TRBJ1-2	NA	CASSRRQENYGYTF	TGTGCCAGCAGCCGAAGACAGGAGAACTATGGCTACACCTTC
NA	TRBV5-1	TRBJ1-4	TRBD1	CASSLTGVRGNDEKLFF	TGCGCCAGCAGCCTTACAGGGGTCAGGGGCAATGATGAAAAACTGTTTTTT
NA	TRBV5-1	TRBJ2-4	NA	CASSFGQNKDIQYF	TGCGCCAGCAGCTTTGGACAGAATAAGGACATTCAGTACTTC
NA	TRBV6-1	TRBJ2-1	NA	CASSELGVVNEQFF	TGTGCCAGCAGTGAGCTCGGGGTAGTTAATGAGCAGTTCTTC
NA	TRBV5-1	TRBJ1-1	NA	CASSTEGTEAFF	TGCGCCAGCAGCACGGAGGGCACTGAAGCTTTCTTT
NA	TRBV10-1	TRBJ1-1	NA	CASSDNGQMNTEAFF	TGCGCCAGCAGTGATAACGGACAGATGAACACTGAAGCTTTCTTT
once	TRBV28	TRBJ1-5	TRBD1	CASSLGGQLKWPQHF	TGTGCCAGCAGTTTGGGGGGACAGCTTAAATGGCCCCAGCATTTT
NA	TRBV7-8	TRBJ1-3	NA	CASSHERFTPGNTIYF	TGTGCCAGCAGCCACGAGCGGTTCACGCCTGGAAACACCATATATTTT
once	TRBV7-9	TRBJ1-2	NA	CASSSGAGTYGYTF	TGTGCCAGCAGCTCTGGGGCGGGGACTTATGGCTACACCTTC
NA	TRBV6-4	TRBJ2-7	TRBD2	CASSPLAGAKPYEQYF	TGTGCCAGCAGTCCTCTAGCGGGAGCCAAACCCTACGAGCAGTACTTC
NA	TRBV28	TRBJ1-1	TRBD1	CASSSIRGRNTEAFF	TGTGCCAGCAGTTCAATCAGGGGGAGGAACACTGAAGCTTTCTTT